This T cell receptor (beta chain) originates from a study of blood T cell repertoires in COVID-19. Study details: Acute and convalescent COVID-19 samples came from the United States, Italy and Spain. T cells, B-cell-depleted T cells, or PBMCs provided the cDNA or gDNA that served as material.

Trimming left V 4 bases short and J 16 bases short, with 15 bases between. Germline V gene lookup returns CDR1 SGHNT and CDR2 YYREEE (reference sequence). This CDR3 comprises 12 residues. In the original processing: Amplification with reference gene primers provided the estimates of nucleated cell counts. Method: immunoSEQ multiplex PCR; TCRdb's copy keeps in-frame clones and lacks some. V and J calls and clone size are as listed in that table; D and trimming were resolved from the DNA. Here the sample spans 95,000 to 100,000 clones, roughly nine tenths being singletons. This rearrangement joins TRBV5-4 to TRBJ1-6; TRBD1 is a possible D gene (5 bases). The clonotype originates from a man aged 45-60 years with acute or convalescent COVID-19. Sequenced: peripheral blood. The DNA for the CDR3 is TGTGCCAGCAGCCTCCCCGGGGGAACGCTCCACTTT. This sequence encodes CASSLPGGTLHF.